One sample yielded the 9 T cell receptor beta chains listed below, sequenced in a study of shared clonotypes between healthy human individuals. Naive-designated CD8 cells lacked CD45RO, were positively enriched for CCR7, and omitted terminally differentiated effector memory CD45RA+ cells. This table comes from immunoSEQ multiplex PCR, and its TCRdb copy is limited to in-frame clones, with some not included. The sample includes 2 million or so clones, around 96% of them seen just once. The specimen sequenced was naive CD8+ T cells sorted from blood. All receptors derive from a man in his late teens or twenties in good health.

Only one count was recorded for this clone. The J gene is TRBJ2-7, the V gene TRBV4-1, with TRBD2 as a possible D gene (5 bases). This CDR3 spans 16 amino acids. With 1 base removed from V and 2 bases from J, the gap between germline ends came to 15 bases. Germline loops: CDR1 MGHRA, CDR2 YSYEKL. CDR3 bases: TGCGCCAGCAGCCAAGGAGGGCCATCTATCACCTACGAGCAGTACTTC. Its protein product is CASSQGGPSITYEQYF.

The chain links TRBV4-2 to TRBJ2-7; 7 nucleotides agree with TRBD1. The ends lost 0 bases at V and 3 bases at J; junction bases unmatched: 5. Germline CDR1 and CDR2: LGHNA and YNFKEQ. The CDR3 extends over 15 amino acids. As DNA, the CDR3 is TGTGCCAGCAGCCAAGAGGGAGACAGGGACTACGAGCAGTACTTC. This gives the protein CASSQEGDRDYEQYF.

The CDR3 nucleotides read TGCAGCGTTAGGGAGGGGCCCGAGCAGTACTTC. Its translation: CSVREGPEQYF. The J gene is TRBJ2-7, the V gene TRBV29-1, with 7 bases matching TRBD2. CDR1 SQVTM and CDR2 ANQGSEA come from the germline V gene. This CDR3 is built from 11 residues. The J segment lost 6 bases and the V segment lost 5 bases, leaving 4 bases of the junction unmatched.

The chain joins TRBV5-1 to TRBJ2-1; the match to TRBD2 covers 8 bases. Germline V gives CDR1 SGHRS, CDR2 YFSETQ. The CDR3 totals 16 residues. Trimming at V came to 4 bases and at J to 5 bases, leaving 11 bases not matched to a gene. The CDR3 sequence is CASSPPTGGPNNEQFF. The CDR3 coding sequence is TGCGCCAGCAGCCCCCCGACGGGAGGGCCCAACAATGAGCAGTTCTTC.

The table lists this clone with a count of one. This chain links TRBV27 with TRBJ2-1; D may be TRBD1 (6 bases). The V gene lost 5 bases and the J gene lost 2 bases, with 13 bases spanning the gap. The germline V gene has CDR1 MNHEY and CDR2 SMNVEV (reference sequence). The CDR3 has 15 amino acids. CDR3: CASSPYGTTYNEQFF. DNA for the CDR3: TGTGCCAGCAGTCCCTACGGGACAACCTACAATGAGCAGTTCTTC.

J is TRBJ2-7 and V is TRBV19; D might be TRBD2 (6 bases). Germline V gives CDR1 LNHDA, CDR2 SQIVND (reference sequence). V gave up 5 bases and J gave up 7 bases, with 15 bases separating them. This CDR3 region has 13 residues. The CDR3 nucleotides read TGTGCCAGTAGTCTCAGCCCAGCGGGTGAGCAGTACTTC. Encoded protein: CASSLSPAGEQYF.

The V and J genes are TRBV27 and TRBJ2-7; tentatively, D is TRBD2 (5 bases). V was pared by 1 base and J by 7 bases, with 14 bases between. The CDR3 loop spans 14 amino acids. Germline V gene lookup returns CDR1 MNHEY and CDR2 SMNVEV (reference sequence). Written as DNA, the CDR3 is TGTGCCAGCAGTTTATTTAGTCGGGGAGAAGAGCAGTACTTC. It translates to CASSLFSRGEEQYF.

The J gene is TRBJ2-7, the V gene TRBV5-1; tentative D call: TRBD1 (6 bases). V gave up 1 base and J gave up 0 bases, with 11 bases separating them. CDR1 is SGHRS and CDR2 is YFSETQ in the germline V gene. The CDR3 spans 15 residues. CDR3 DNA: TGCGCCAGCAGCTTGACAGGGAAGCCCTCCTACGAGCAGTACTTC. Its protein is CASSLTGKPSYEQYF.

This rearrangement joins TRBV7-9 to TRBJ2-7; no reliable D call. This CDR3 contains 14 residues. CDR1 is SEHNR and CDR2 is FQNEAQ in the germline V gene (reference sequence). Trimming cost V 4 bases and J 3 bases, with 13 bases left between them. The CDR3 nucleotides read TGTGCCAGCAGCTCGCGAGATGTTAACTACGAGCAGTACTTC. It encodes CASSSRDVNYEQYF.